The next 20 T cell receptor beta chains were all read from a single sample in a study of blood T cell repertoires in COVID-19. Clones were read by immunoSEQ multiplex PCR, and TCRdb kept only the in-frame ones, dropping some. Among around 150,000 clones listed, around 77% were seen once. Sequenced sample: peripheral blood. Receptors were obtained from a man between 65 and 85 years old with acute or convalescent COVID-19.

This chain connects TRBV4-3 to TRBJ2-7, with 8 bases fitting TRBD1. The CDR3 loop spans 14 amino acids. Germline V CDR1 and CDR2: LGHNA, YSLEER. The trim removed 1 base at V and 7 bases at J, leaving 6 bases unmatched. The CDR3 nucleotides read TGCGCCAGCAGCCAAGGCCACAGGGGGAGAGAGCAGTACTTC. Its translation is CASSQGHRGREQYF.

V and J are TRBV7-8 and TRBJ1-2, with D possibly being TRBD1 (6 bases). Germline CDR1 and CDR2: SGHVS and FQNEAQ. This CDR3 is 16 amino acids long. Trimming pared 6 bases from V and 0 bases from J, leaving 17 bases between. In nucleotides, the CDR3 is TGTGCCAGCAGAAATGGACAGCTTCCAGCTAACTATGGCTACACCTTC. Protein: CASRNGQLPANYGYTF.

This clone was picked up a small number of times. The V and J genes are TRBV6-6 and TRBJ1-6; D gene unclear. V was shortened by 5 bases and J by 14 bases, with 10 bases between the two germline ends. This CDR3 is built from 11 residues. Germline CDR1 MNHNY, CDR2 SVGAGI (reference sequence). CDR3 coding DNA: TGTGCCAGCAGTAACCCCTCTACCCTCCACTTT. Amino acids: CASSNPSTLHF.

The V and J genes are TRBV19 and TRBJ1-1; TRBD1 aligns across 12 bases. The V gene's germline CDR1 is LNHDA and CDR2 SQIVND (reference sequence). V was clipped by 6 bases and J by 4 bases; unmatched bases: 21. This CDR3 comprises 20 residues. The CDR3 nucleotides read TGTGCCAGTAGAACCTCCTGGCTGGGACAGGGGGCGCGAGGGGTCACTGAAGCTTTCTTT. Residues: CASRTSWLGQGARGVTEAFF.

This clone has just one count. V and J are TRBV5-1 and TRBJ2-2; unclear D gene. Germline V gene data show CDR1 as SGHRS and CDR2 as YFSETQ. CDR3 length: 13 residues. Deletions cut 1 base from V and 5 bases from J, with 6 bases between. This CDR3 reads CASSLSGTGELFF. CDR3 coding DNA: TGCGCCAGCAGCTTGTCAGGTACCGGGGAGCTGTTTTTT. Together with reference TRBV5-1 and TRBJ2-2, the CDR3 gives the full variable domain: KAGVTQTPRYLIKTRGQQVTLSCSPISGHRSVSWYQQTPGQGLQFLFEYFSETQRNKGNFPGRFSGRQFSNSRSEMNVSTLELGDSALYLCASSLSGTGELFFGEGSRLTVL.

The rearrangement uses TRBV21-1 and TRBJ2-7; the table's TRBD1 call for D was not verified on the DNA. TRBV21-1 is deemed a pseudogene. This CDR3 is 19 amino acids long. Written as DNA, the CDR3 is TGTGCCAGCAGGGGGGGTTTACAGGGGCCCTTTTCGGGCCACTACGAGCAGTACTTC. The encoded protein is CASRGGLQGPFSGHYEQYF.

The V and J genes are TRBV6-5 and TRBJ1-4, with D possibly being TRBD1 (5 bases). The CDR3 consists of 15 residues. V was trimmed by 2 bases and J by 7 bases, leaving 14 bases between them. Germline V gene lookup returns CDR1 MNHEY and CDR2 SVGAGI. The CDR3, as DNA: TGTGCCAGCAGTTACGGCCTGGACATTGGTGAAAAACTGTTTTTT. Translating it yields CASSYGLDIGEKLFF.

The chain couples TRBV5-4 to TRBJ1-3, with a weak D call TRBD1 (6 bases). The CDR3 contains 15 residues. The germline CDR1 and CDR2 sequences are SGHNT and YYREEE (reference sequence). Trimming took 4 bases from V and 0 from J, leaving 11 bases between them. DNA of the CDR3: TGTGCCAGCAGCCCGGACAGCAACTCTGGAAACACCATATATTTT. This encodes CASSPDSNSGNTIYF.

In DNA, the CDR3 is TGTGCCAGAAGCTTAATCGGGCTAGCGGGAGAAGGAGACACCGGGGAGCTGTTTTTT. Translation gives CARSLIGLAGEGDTGELFF. The rearrangement uses TRBV7-5 and TRBJ2-2; the DNA was not used to check the table's D call, TRBD2. TRBV7-5 corresponds to a pseudogene. The CDR3 length is 19 residues.

The V and J genes are TRBV6-4 and TRBJ2-1, with TRBD1 identical over 8 bases. The CDR3 has 14 amino acids. CDR1 is MRHNA, CDR2 SNTAGT, per germline. V lost 8 bases to trimming and J lost 5 bases; unmatched junction nucleotides: 8. The CDR3 reads CASAQGQGNNEQFF. In nucleotides, the CDR3 is TGTGCCAGCGCTCAAGGACAGGGAAACAATGAGCAGTTCTTC.

The chain carries TRBV19 and TRBJ2-1; the D gene is possibly TRBD2 (6 bases). CDR1 and CDR2 from the germline V gene are LNHDA and SQIVND (reference sequence). Trimming took off 3 bases at V and 8 bases at J, with 14 bases between the two ends. The CDR3 totals 14 residues. The CDR3 sequence: CASSISLANHEQFF. The CDR3 nucleotides read TGTGCCAGTAGTATCAGCCTAGCGAACCATGAGCAGTTCTTC.

This chain connects TRBV5-1 to TRBJ1-4; D is perhaps TRBD1 (5 bases). Germline-derived CDR1 and CDR2 are SGHRS and YFSETQ. Trimming took off 0 bases at V and 8 bases at J, with 14 bases between the two ends. The length of the CDR3 is 15 residues. CDR3 in amino acids: CASSLAGRGEEKLFF. CDR3 DNA sequence: TGCGCCAGCAGCTTGGCCGGGAGGGGAGAAGAAAAACTGTTTTTT. Combining the CDR3 with reference TRBV5-1 and TRBJ1-4 gives the whole variable domain KAGVTQTPRYLIKTRGQQVTLSCSPISGHRSVSWYQQTPGQGLQFLFEYFSETQRNKGNFPGRFSGRQFSNSRSEMNVSTLELGDSALYLCASSLAGRGEEKLFFGSGTQLSVL.

A few counts support this clone. This chain uses TRBV5-1 with TRBJ1-2; D may be TRBD1 (6 bases). Germline V gene lookup returns CDR1 SGHRS and CDR2 YFSETQ. Deletions cut 1 base from V and 3 bases from J, with 13 bases between. This CDR3 contains 15 residues. CDR3 DNA sequence: TGCGCCAGCAGCTTGCTCTCCGGGACACACTATGGCTACACCTTC. As protein: CASSLLSGTHYGYTF. The full variable domain, with the rest looked up from reference TRBV5-1 and TRBJ1-2, is KAGVTQTPRYLIKTRGQQVTLSCSPISGHRSVSWYQQTPGQGLQFLFEYFSETQRNKGNFPGRFSGRQFSNSRSEMNVSTLELGDSALYLCASSLLSGTHYGYTFGSGTRLTVV.

This rearrangement joins TRBV5-4 to TRBJ2-1; D is perhaps TRBD2 (6 bases). The V end lost 0 bases, the J end lost 0 bases, and 10 bases lay between the germline ends. The CDR3 extends over 16 amino acids. Per the germline V gene, CDR1 is SGHNT and CDR2 is YYREEE (reference sequence). The CDR3 DNA follows: TGTGCCAGCAGCTTGGCGGCGGGAAGCTCCTACAATGAGCAGTTCTTC. Translation gives CASSLAAGSSYNEQFF.

This chain joins TRBV19 and TRBJ1-4, with TRBD1 as a possible D gene (5 bases). The CDR3 covers 16 residues. V lost 7 bases and J 5 bases, leaving 20 bases between the germline ends. Germline V gene data show CDR1 as LNHDA and CDR2 as SQIVND (reference sequence). The CDR3 loop is CASNQGQLSYNEKLFF. In DNA, the CDR3 is TGTGCCAGTAACCAGGGCCAACTTTCTTACAATGAAAAACTGTTTTTT.

This chain connects TRBV4-2 to TRBJ1-6; 8 positions match TRBD1. Trimming took 4 bases from V and 9 from J; bases not matched to a gene: 8. CDR3 size: 15 residues. CDR1 and CDR2 (germline): LGHNA, YNFKEQ. The CDR3 region is CASSPATGVGSPLHF. The CDR3 DNA follows: TGTGCCAGCAGCCCTGCGACAGGGGTAGGTTCACCCCTCCACTTT.

V and J are TRBV19 and TRBJ2-7; 7 positions match TRBD2. The CDR3 extends over 16 amino acids. CDR1 LNHDA and CDR2 SQIVND come from the germline V gene (reference sequence). Germline trimming cut 0 bases from V and 4 bases from J; bases unmatched to any gene: 9. The CDR3 DNA is TGTGCCAGTAGTATAGATCGGGCTAGCGGTCGTTACGAGCAGTACTTC. Protein product: CASSIDRASGRYEQYF.

The chain employs TRBV12-5 and TRBJ1-4; unclear D gene. V lost 7 bases, J lost 3 bases, and 9 bases lay in between. This CDR3 has 13 amino acids. The V gene's germline CDR1 is LGHNT and CDR2 FRNRAP. The CDR3 protein is CASVRSSNEKLFF. The CDR3 DNA reads as TGTGCTAGTGTTAGGAGCTCTAATGAAAAACTGTTTTTT. Together with reference TRBV12-5 and TRBJ1-4, the CDR3 gives the full variable domain: DARVTQTPRHKVTEMGQEVTMRCQPILGHNTVFWYRQTMMQGLELLAYFRNRAPLDDSGMPKDRFSAEMPDATLATLKIQPSEPRDSAVYFCASVRSSNEKLFFGSGTQLSVL.

This chain uses TRBV18 with TRBJ1-2; D is uncertain. The CDR3 consists of 16 residues. Germline V CDR1 and CDR2: KGHSH, LQKENI. V dropped 0 bases and J dropped 6 bases, with 17 bases sitting between them. The CDR3 nucleotides read TGTGCCAGCTCACCACCGGTACGGAGATTGAGTAATGGCTACACCTTC. Amino acid sequence: CASSPPVRRLSNGYTF.

The chain carries TRBV7-2 and TRBJ2-7; possible D gene TRBD2, 5 bases. V was shortened by 1 base and J by 3 bases, with 13 bases between the two germline ends. The germline V gene has CDR1 SGHTA and CDR2 FQGNSA. CDR3 length: 15 amino acids. The CDR3, as DNA: TGTGCCAGCAGCTTAGTACGGGAAATCAACTACGAGCAGTACTTC. It encodes CASSLVREINYEQYF.